Here is one T cell receptor beta chain with its context. Its target is not known. Data came from immunoSEQ multiplex PCR; TCRdb stores just in-frame clones and leaves some out. The sample contains nearly 35,000 clones, around 75% of which appear only once. The sample comes from a study of vaccination effects on CD4 cells after COVID-19. Study overall: The researchers cultured fewer than 2.5 million PBMC per well with 9.5 to 10 IU/ml IL-2 and approximately 9.3 ug/ml peptides.

Study-wide results and caveats: Spike-reactive clones present post-vaccine in convalescents were predominantly new vaccine-induced clones. Clonal contraction was marked in infection- and vaccine-induced clones late after vaccination.

Investigators separated out CD4+ T cells once approximately 9 days of culture had passed. From March to December 2020, the person had a SARS-CoV-2 infection that was confirmed by PCR. Vaccine administered to participants consisted of two doses of either BNT162b2 or mRNA-1273. This sequence was found in a human donor who had a prior SARS-CoV-2 infection. Sequenced material: CD4+ T cells from PBMCs cultured without peptide, taken after COVID-19 vaccination.

CDR3 region: CASSTATGSENIQYF. CDR3 DNA sequence: TGCGCCAGCAGCACGGCTACAGGGTCAGAAAACATTCAGTACTTC. The chain has TRBV5-1 and TRBJ2-4, with D possibly being TRBD1 (6 bases). V was pared by 4 bases and J by 5 bases, with 16 bases between. This CDR3 has 15 amino acids. Germline V CDR1 and CDR2: SGHRS, YFSETQ.